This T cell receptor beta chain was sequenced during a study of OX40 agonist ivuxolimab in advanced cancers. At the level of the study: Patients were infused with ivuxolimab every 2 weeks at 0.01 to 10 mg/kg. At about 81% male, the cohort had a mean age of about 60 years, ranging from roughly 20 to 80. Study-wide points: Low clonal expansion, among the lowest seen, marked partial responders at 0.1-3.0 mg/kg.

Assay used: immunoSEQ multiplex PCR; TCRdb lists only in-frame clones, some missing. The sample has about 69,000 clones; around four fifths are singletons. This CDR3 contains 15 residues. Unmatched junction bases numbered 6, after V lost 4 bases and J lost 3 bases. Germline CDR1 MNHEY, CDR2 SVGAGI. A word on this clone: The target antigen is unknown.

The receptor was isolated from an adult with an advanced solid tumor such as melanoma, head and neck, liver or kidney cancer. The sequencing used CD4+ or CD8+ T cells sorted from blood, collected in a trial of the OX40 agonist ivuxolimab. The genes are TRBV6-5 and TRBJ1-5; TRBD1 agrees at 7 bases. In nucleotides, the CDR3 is TGTGCCAGCAGTTGGAAGCAGGGGGTCAATCAGCCCCAGCATTTT. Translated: CASSWKQGVNQPQHF.